This TCR beta chain stems from a study of early T cells in non-severe SARS-CoV-2 infection. V was pared by 0 bases and J by 0 bases, with 3 bases of the junction left unmatched. This CDR3 is 15 amino acids long. CDR1 and CDR2 (germline): SGDLS, YYNGEE. MiXCR, applied by TCRdb to the 5' RACE reads, yields one record per CDR3 protein. Of roughly 30,000 distinct CDR3 sequences in the sample, 5.5% to 7.5% were seen once. The chain couples TRBV9 to TRBJ2-7, with TRBD2 matching 7 bases. The sequence came from an adult who was a healthcare worker with PCR-confirmed SARS-CoV-2 infection or an uninfected control (not recorded which). Sequences were derived from whole blood, sampled at baseline. DNA of the CDR3: TGTGCCAGCAGCGTAGAGGGCGGGAGCTCCTACGAGCAGTACTTC. Protein product: CASSVEGGSSYEQYF. The complete variable domain, with remaining parts taken from reference TRBV9 and TRBJ2-7, reads DSGVTQTPKHLITATGQRVTLRCSPRSGDLSVYWYQQSLDQGLQFLIQYYNGEERAKGNILERFSAQQFPDLHSELNLSSLELGDSALYFCASSVEGGSSYEQYFGPGTRLTVT.